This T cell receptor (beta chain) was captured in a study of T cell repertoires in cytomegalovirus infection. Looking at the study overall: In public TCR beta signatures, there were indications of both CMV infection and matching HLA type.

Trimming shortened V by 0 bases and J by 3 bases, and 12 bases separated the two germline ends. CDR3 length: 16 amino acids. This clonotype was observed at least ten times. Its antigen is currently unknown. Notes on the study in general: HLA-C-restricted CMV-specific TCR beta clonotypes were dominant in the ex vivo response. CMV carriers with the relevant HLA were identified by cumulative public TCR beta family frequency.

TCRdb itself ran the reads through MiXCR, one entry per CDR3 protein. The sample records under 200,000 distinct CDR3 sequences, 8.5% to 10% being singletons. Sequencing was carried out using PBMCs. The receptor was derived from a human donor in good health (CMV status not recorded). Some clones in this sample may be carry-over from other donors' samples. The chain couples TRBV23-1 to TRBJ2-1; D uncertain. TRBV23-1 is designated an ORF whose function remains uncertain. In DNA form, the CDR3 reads TGCGCCAGCAGTCAATCGTCCTGGCGAGGCTACAATGAGCAGTTCTTC. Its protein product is CASSQSSWRGYNEQFF.